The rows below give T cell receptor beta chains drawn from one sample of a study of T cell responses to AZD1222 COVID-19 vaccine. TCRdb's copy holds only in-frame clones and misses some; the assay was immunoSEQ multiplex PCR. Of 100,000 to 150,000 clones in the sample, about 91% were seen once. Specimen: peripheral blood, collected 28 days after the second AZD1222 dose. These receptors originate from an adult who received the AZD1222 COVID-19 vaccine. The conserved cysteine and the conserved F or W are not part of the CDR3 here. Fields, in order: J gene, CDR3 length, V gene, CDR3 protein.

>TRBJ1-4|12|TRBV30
AWSVTGAYEKLF
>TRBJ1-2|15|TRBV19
ASSLSITGVGGYGYT
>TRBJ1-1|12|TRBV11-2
ASSSYSVNTEAF
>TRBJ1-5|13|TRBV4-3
ASSQVSGINQPQH
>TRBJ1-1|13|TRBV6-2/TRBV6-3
ASSLGRGGSTEAF
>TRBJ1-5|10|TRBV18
ASSSEGQPQH
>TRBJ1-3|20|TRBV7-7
ASSLAGQTSFYLVISGNTIY
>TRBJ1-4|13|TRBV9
ASSVVGSFNEKLF
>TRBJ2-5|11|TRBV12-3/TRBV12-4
ASRGQGRETQY
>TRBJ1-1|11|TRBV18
ASSQGGDTEAF
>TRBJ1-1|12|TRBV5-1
ASSFQGVNTEAF
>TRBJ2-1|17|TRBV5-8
ASSLFARTSGALGNEQF
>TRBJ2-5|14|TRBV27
ASSPRQGASRETQY
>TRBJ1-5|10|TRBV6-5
ASAVYNQPQH
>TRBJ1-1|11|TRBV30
AWTLHGGFEAF
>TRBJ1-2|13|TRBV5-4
ASSSSQGAFYGYT
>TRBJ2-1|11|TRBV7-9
ASSLSGYNEQF
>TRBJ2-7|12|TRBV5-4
ASSSGQGRQGQY
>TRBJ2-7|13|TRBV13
ASSFRSGEGYEQY
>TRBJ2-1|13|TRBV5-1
ASSGTGDTYNEQF
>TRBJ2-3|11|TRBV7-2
ASKPGPVNTQY
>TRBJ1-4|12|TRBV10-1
ASSVQGTNEKLF
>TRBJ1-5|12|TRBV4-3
ASSLTSGVEPQH